Listed below are T cell receptor beta chains from one sample, sequenced in a study of T cell repertoires in cytomegalovirus infection. These receptors are not linked to any known antigen. MiXCR was run by TCRdb on the reads, yielding one entry per CDR3 protein. The repertoire holds some 150,000 distinct CDR3 sequences, with over 25% as singletons. This specimen consisted of CD8+ T cells from cultured PBMCs, obtained from culture after CMV antigen stimulation. These receptors all come from a human donor in good health (CMV status not recorded). Some clones in this sample may be carry-over from other donors' samples. Each CDR3 is given with its conserved first and last residue. The order of the fields is V gene, D gene, clone size, J gene, CDR3 DNA, CDR3 protein. A D gene is named only where the DNA matches it firmly. The size entry is marked missing in some rows and otherwise reads once, few, many or a size class.

v_gene: TRBV2
d_gene: -
abundance: -
j_gene: TRBJ2-7
CDR3nt: TGTGCCAGCAAGAATCTCTACGAGCAGTACTTC
CDR3aa: CASKNLYEQYF

v_gene: TRBV7-9
d_gene: -
abundance: -
j_gene: TRBJ1-1
CDR3nt: TGTGCCAGCCAGCGGGTGAACACTGAAGCTTTCTTT
CDR3aa: CASQRVNTEAFF

v_gene: TRBV7-2
d_gene: -
abundance: -
j_gene: TRBJ2-3
CDR3nt: TGTGCCAGCAGCTTAGAGGACGTCACAGATACGCAGTATTTT
CDR3aa: CASSLEDVTDTQYF

v_gene: TRBV6-5
d_gene: -
abundance: few
j_gene: TRBJ2-5
CDR3nt: TGTGCCAGCACCCCACTAGGGGGAGAGACCCAGTACTTC
CDR3aa: CASTPLGGETQYF

v_gene: TRBV15
d_gene: -
abundance: once
j_gene: TRBJ1-2
CDR3nt: TGTGCCACCAGCCCCCCTGGGGGAGCTAACTATGGCTACACCTTC
CDR3aa: CATSPPGGANYGYTF

v_gene: TRBV27
d_gene: TRBD2
abundance: many
j_gene: TRBJ2-3
CDR3nt: TGTGCCAGCGGCTTGGGGCTAGCGGGGGAAAATACGCAGTATTTT
CDR3aa: CASGLGLAGENTQYF

v_gene: TRBV12-3/TRBV12-4
d_gene: -
abundance: -
j_gene: TRBJ2-7
CDR3nt: TGTGCCAGCAGTTTAGTAGGAGTTCACTACGAGCAGTACTTC
CDR3aa: CASSLVGVHYEQYF

v_gene: TRBV11-1
d_gene: TRBD2
abundance: -
j_gene: TRBJ2-1
CDR3nt: TGTGCCAGCAGCTTGGTAGCGGGGACATCCTACAATGAGCAGTTCTTC
CDR3aa: CASSLVAGTSYNEQFF

v_gene: TRBV19
d_gene: TRBD2
abundance: -
j_gene: TRBJ2-7
CDR3nt: TGTGCCAGTAGTATACCCGGGACTAGCAGCGAGCAGTACTTC
CDR3aa: CASSIPGTSSEQYF

v_gene: TRBV7-9
d_gene: -
abundance: -
j_gene: TRBJ2-5
CDR3nt: TGTGCCAGCATCAGGGGGGGCCAAGAGACCCAGTACTTC
CDR3aa: CASIRGGQETQYF

v_gene: TRBV6-6
d_gene: -
abundance: -
j_gene: TRBJ2-3
CDR3nt: TGTGCCAGCAGTTTATACCGGGTTTCTAGCACAGATACGCAGTATTTT
CDR3aa: CASSLYRVSSTDTQYF

v_gene: TRBV2
d_gene: -
abundance: few
j_gene: TRBJ1-5
CDR3nt: TGTGCCAGCAGTGACTGGAGTAGCAATCAGCCCCAGCATTTT
CDR3aa: CASSDWSSNQPQHF

v_gene: TRBV27
d_gene: TRBD1
abundance: many
j_gene: TRBJ1-5
CDR3nt: TGTGCCAGCAGTTTGACACAGGGGGATAGCAATCAGCCCCAGCATTTT
CDR3aa: CASSLTQGDSNQPQHF

v_gene: TRBV11-2
d_gene: TRBD2
abundance: few
j_gene: TRBJ2-7
CDR3nt: TGTGCCAGCAGCTATCCGGGGGGCGAGCAGTACTTC
CDR3aa: CASSYPGGEQYF

v_gene: TRBV20-1
d_gene: TRBD2
abundance: -
j_gene: TRBJ2-7
CDR3nt: TGCAGTGCTAGAGATACTAGCGGCTCCTACGAGCAGTACTTC
CDR3aa: CSARDTSGSYEQYF

v_gene: TRBV2
d_gene: TRBD2
abundance: -
j_gene: TRBJ2-5
CDR3nt: TGTGCCAGCAGTGAAATCCCCGGGACTACGTCCATAGAGACCCAGTACTTC
CDR3aa: CASSEIPGTTSIETQYF

v_gene: TRBV5-1
d_gene: TRBD1
abundance: -
j_gene: TRBJ2-6
CDR3nt: TGCGCCAGCAGCTTCGACAGGGGAGCCAACGTCCTGACTTTC
CDR3aa: CASSFDRGANVLTF

v_gene: TRBV19
d_gene: -
abundance: -
j_gene: TRBJ1-1
CDR3nt: TGTGCCAGTAGTATTGACAGGAGCGGGTTTACTGAAGCTTTCTTT
CDR3aa: CASSIDRSGFTEAFF

v_gene: TRBV10-3
d_gene: -
abundance: -
j_gene: TRBJ2-2
CDR3nt: TGTGCCATCAGTGAATGGTCTCTTTCTCGTGGCGGGGAGCTGTTTTTT
CDR3aa: CAISEWSLSRGGELFF

v_gene: TRBV27
d_gene: -
abundance: few
j_gene: TRBJ1-1
CDR3nt: TGTGCCAGCTCCCCGGGGCTCATGAACACTGAAGCTTTCTTT
CDR3aa: CASSPGLMNTEAFF

v_gene: TRBV19
d_gene: -
abundance: few
j_gene: TRBJ1-2
CDR3nt: TGTGCCAGTAGTCCAATGCCGGGGTCCTATGGCTACACCTTC
CDR3aa: CASSPMPGSYGYTF

v_gene: TRBV27
d_gene: TRBD1
abundance: -
j_gene: TRBJ1-6
CDR3nt: TGTGCCAGCAGTCTTCAGGGGGCGCATTCACCCCTCCACTTT
CDR3aa: CASSLQGAHSPLHF

v_gene: TRBV30
d_gene: -
abundance: -
j_gene: TRBJ2-3
CDR3nt: TGTGCCTGGAGTGGGACAGTTCTTCTTAGCACAGATACGCAGTATTTT
CDR3aa: CAWSGTVLLSTDTQYF

v_gene: TRBV12-3/TRBV12-4
d_gene: -
abundance: -
j_gene: TRBJ2-1
CDR3nt: TGTGCCAGCAGTCACGGGACGGAGCAGTTCTTC
CDR3aa: CASSHGTEQFF

v_gene: TRBV7-6
d_gene: TRBD2
abundance: few
j_gene: TRBJ2-5
CDR3nt: TGTGCCAGCAGTTACTATGGACTAGCGGAAGAGACCCAGTACTTC
CDR3aa: CASSYYGLAEETQYF

v_gene: TRBV12-3/TRBV12-4
d_gene: -
abundance: -
j_gene: TRBJ2-5
CDR3nt: TGTGCCAGCCAGACGACACACAGCAGCGAGCCAGAGACCCAGTACTTC
CDR3aa: CASQTTHSSEPETQYF

v_gene: TRBV7-2
d_gene: -
abundance: few
j_gene: TRBJ1-5
CDR3nt: TGTGCCAGCAGCTTAAAGGGGTACAATCAGCCCCAGCATTTT
CDR3aa: CASSLKGYNQPQHF

v_gene: TRBV27
d_gene: -
abundance: -
j_gene: TRBJ2-1
CDR3nt: TGTGCCAGCAGCTCCCGTGTGGGGGGGCCCTACAATGAGCAGTTCTTC
CDR3aa: CASSSRVGGPYNEQFF

v_gene: TRBV27
d_gene: -
abundance: -
j_gene: TRBJ1-5
CDR3nt: TGTGCCAGCAGTTTATCCAGAACCAATCAGCCCCAGCATTTT
CDR3aa: CASSLSRTNQPQHF

v_gene: TRBV28
d_gene: -
abundance: -
j_gene: TRBJ1-2
CDR3nt: TGTGCCAGTAGACAGGCGGCGGGCTACACCTTC
CDR3aa: CASRQAAGYTF

v_gene: TRBV28
d_gene: TRBD2
abundance: many
j_gene: TRBJ2-3
CDR3nt: TGTGCCAGCAGTCTCCGTTTGGGACTAGCGGGGGAGCGCACAGATACGCAGTATTTT
CDR3aa: CASSLRLGLAGERTDTQYF

v_gene: TRBV7-4
d_gene: TRBD2
abundance: -
j_gene: TRBJ2-7
CDR3nt: TGTGCCAGCAGCCCACAGCGGGGACTTACCTACGAGCAGTACTTC
CDR3aa: CASSPQRGLTYEQYF

v_gene: TRBV10-3
d_gene: -
abundance: -
j_gene: TRBJ1-1
CDR3nt: TGTGCCACCGCCGGGACGGCGAACACTGAAGCTTTCTTT
CDR3aa: CATAGTANTEAFF

v_gene: TRBV9
d_gene: TRBD2
abundance: -
j_gene: TRBJ2-3
CDR3nt: TGTGCCAGCAGCCCCGGACTAGCCGAGAGGGGGGATACGCAGTATTTT
CDR3aa: CASSPGLAERGDTQYF

v_gene: TRBV6-1
d_gene: -
abundance: many
j_gene: TRBJ2-7
CDR3nt: TGTGCCAGCAGTGAACCATCCGGGTACACCTACGAGCAGTACTTC
CDR3aa: CASSEPSGYTYEQYF

v_gene: TRBV2
d_gene: -
abundance: -
j_gene: TRBJ2-1
CDR3nt: TGTGCCAGCAGGGGCCCGGGACACCGTTCCTACAATGAGCAGTTCTTC
CDR3aa: CASRGPGHRSYNEQFF

v_gene: TRBV19
d_gene: -
abundance: -
j_gene: TRBJ1-5
CDR3nt: TGTGCCAGTAGTATTAGAAGGGAAGTCAATCAGCCCCAGCATTTT
CDR3aa: CASSIRREVNQPQHF

v_gene: TRBV19
d_gene: -
abundance: few
j_gene: TRBJ1-1
CDR3nt: TGTGCCAGTAGGCAATGGAGCACTGAAGCTTTCTTT
CDR3aa: CASRQWSTEAFF

v_gene: TRBV6-5
d_gene: TRBD1
abundance: -
j_gene: TRBJ1-2
CDR3nt: TGTGCCAGCAGTCTAACAGGGGCTCGGGGCTACACCTTC
CDR3aa: CASSLTGARGYTF

v_gene: TRBV20-1
d_gene: TRBD1
abundance: -
j_gene: TRBJ1-1
CDR3nt: TGCAGTGCTCCCGACAGGGAGGTCACTGAAGCTTTCTTT
CDR3aa: CSAPDREVTEAFF

v_gene: TRBV19
d_gene: TRBD1
abundance: -
j_gene: TRBJ1-5
CDR3nt: TGTGCCAGCCAAGACAGGGGTGGCAATCAGCCCCAGCATTTT
CDR3aa: CASQDRGGNQPQHF

v_gene: TRBV12-3/TRBV12-4
d_gene: -
abundance: -
j_gene: TRBJ2-1
CDR3nt: TGTGCCAGCACCCCTCGGTTTTACAATGAGCAGTTCTTC
CDR3aa: CASTPRFYNEQFF

v_gene: TRBV14
d_gene: TRBD2
abundance: many
j_gene: TRBJ2-1
CDR3nt: TGTGCCAGCAGCCAAGATCTCTTCGGGGGGGTAGAGCAGTTCTTC
CDR3aa: CASSQDLFGGVEQFF

v_gene: TRBV20-1
d_gene: -
abundance: -
j_gene: TRBJ1-3
CDR3nt: TGCAGTGCTAGAGGCACCTCCTCTGGAAACACCATATATTTT
CDR3aa: CSARGTSSGNTIYF

v_gene: TRBV12-3/TRBV12-4
d_gene: TRBD2
abundance: -
j_gene: TRBJ2-1
CDR3nt: TGTGCCAGCAGTTTAAGGCTAGCGGGGGGGCGTGAGCAGTTCTTC
CDR3aa: CASSLRLAGGREQFF

v_gene: TRBV10-3
d_gene: -
abundance: -
j_gene: TRBJ1-1
CDR3nt: TGTGCCATCAGTGAGTCCGATGTCCACACTGAAGCTTTCTTT
CDR3aa: CAISESDVHTEAFF

v_gene: TRBV28
d_gene: -
abundance: -
j_gene: TRBJ2-4
CDR3nt: TGTGCCAGCAGTTTATTCCGGGACCGAGGGGGGGGAGCCGAAAACATTCAGTACTTC
CDR3aa: CASSLFRDRGGGAENIQYF

v_gene: TRBV7-9
d_gene: TRBD1
abundance: many
j_gene: TRBJ2-7
CDR3nt: TGTGCCAGCAGCGCGGACAGGGGCGAGCAGTACTTC
CDR3aa: CASSADRGEQYF

v_gene: TRBV19
d_gene: -
abundance: many
j_gene: TRBJ2-2
CDR3nt: TGTGCCAGTTTTAGGACCGGGGAGCTGTTTTTT
CDR3aa: CASFRTGELFF

v_gene: TRBV6-6
d_gene: TRBD2
abundance: -
j_gene: TRBJ2-1
CDR3nt: TGTGCCAGCAGTTATTGGGCTAGCGGGGACAATGAGCAGTTCTTC
CDR3aa: CASSYWASGDNEQFF

v_gene: TRBV7-2
d_gene: -
abundance: many
j_gene: TRBJ1-6
CDR3nt: TGTGCCAGCAGCTGGGCCCCCCGGGGGGGATGGGATTCACCCCTCCACTTT
CDR3aa: CASSWAPRGGWDSPLHF

v_gene: TRBV27
d_gene: -
abundance: many
j_gene: TRBJ1-6
CDR3nt: TGTGCCAGCAGTCACCGAAAATATAATTCACCCCTCCACTTT
CDR3aa: CASSHRKYNSPLHF